One T cell receptor beta chain is described in this entry. The antigen is undetermined. V was trimmed by 0 bases and J by 6 bases, leaving 15 bases between them. Germline V CDR1 and CDR2: MGHRA, YSYEKL. This CDR3 spans 16 amino acids. The data were obtained in a study of graft-versus-host responses after intestinal transplantation. Study details: Transplant recipients had multivisceral, liver-intestinal, or isolated intestinal grafts. The study gave all recipients anti-thymocyte globulin induction, then tacrolimus and steroids for about 3 years.

Whole-study results and caveats: Allografts carried high graft-versus-host to host-versus-graft clonal ratios in patients having graft-donor T cell macrochimerism. Recipient marrow harbored GvH clones, some of which surfaced first in ileum or blood.

Profiling relied on immunoSEQ multiplex PCR, and the TCRdb table lists in-frame clones only, not all of them. The table includes 140,000 or so clones, around nine tenths detected once. This sample comprised unstimulated CD4+ T cells sorted from spleen or lymph node cells, obtained before intestinal transplant. The rearrangement links TRBV4-1 to TRBJ1-3, with D maybe TRBD1 (6 bases). The receptor was isolated from a human donor who received an intestinal transplant. The CDR3 loop reads CASSQDSRGVINTIYF. In DNA, the CDR3 is TGCGCCAGCAGCCAAGATTCCAGGGGTGTTATAAACACCATATATTTT.